This is a list of T cell receptor beta chains from one sample in a study of sequential checkpoint blockade in melanoma. The table came from immunoSEQ multiplex PCR; TCRdb's copy has only in-frame clones and leaves some out. The table records 15,000 to 20,000 clones, over 60% of them present only once. Sequencing used CD8+ T cells sorted from blood (inferred from file names), obtained from a patient given nivolumab and ipilimumab in sequence. Receptors originate from a human donor with melanoma. Both conserved end residues are part of each CDR3. A D gene is named only where the DNA matches it firmly. The listing skips clone size in some rows; elsewhere it reads once, few, many or a size class.

v_call	d_call	cdr3_length	clone_size	j_call	cdr3_nt	cdr3_aa
TRBV6-4	TRBD2	16	-	TRBJ2-1	TGTGCCAGCAGTGACTCGGGAGGGAGCTCCTACAATGAGCAGTTCTTC	CASSDSGGSSYNEQFF
TRBV15	-	16	-	TRBJ1-5	TGTGCCACCAGCAGAGATCCAAGGGACATAGATCAGCCCCAGCATTTT	CATSRDPRDIDQPQHF
TRBV5-5	-	16	-	TRBJ1-5	TGTGCCAGCAGCTTGCCGCGGTACGTTAGCAATCAGCCCCAGCATTTT	CASSLPRYVSNQPQHF
TRBV27	TRBD2	15	-	TRBJ2-1	TGTGCCAGCAGTTTATGGCTAGCGGCGAACAATGAGCAGTTCTTC	CASSLWLAANNEQFF
TRBV5-1	-	13	-	TRBJ2-7	TGCGCCAGCAGCTTGGTAGGTGCAGGCGAGCAGTACTTC	CASSLVGAGEQYF
TRBV28	TRBD1	14	-	TRBJ2-2	TGTGCCAGCAGCTATATGACAGGGGCCGGGGAGCTGTTTTTT	CASSYMTGAGELFF
TRBV9	TRBD2	15	-	TRBJ2-7	TGTGCCAGCAGCGTTAGCGGGAGCCACTCCTACGAGCAGTACTTC	CASSVSGSHSYEQYF
TRBV18	TRBD2	15	-	TRBJ2-1	TGTGCCAGCTCACCACCTGGCGGGAGCGGCAATGAGCAGTTCTTC	CASSPPGGSGNEQFF
TRBV10-3	-	13	-	TRBJ2-7	TGTGCCATCAGTACAGGGGAGGTCTACGAGCAGTACTTC	CAISTGEVYEQYF
TRBV4-1	-	18	-	TRBJ2-4	TGCGCCAGCAGCCAAGAATTGACCTCAAAGGGGGATCCAAACATTCAGTACTTC	CASSQELTSKGDPNIQYF
TRBV2	TRBD2	16	-	TRBJ2-1	TGTGCCAGCAGTGCACTGGGACTAGCGGGAGATTGGGGGAAGTTCTTC	CASSALGLAGDWGKFF
TRBV5-1	TRBD1	13	-	TRBJ1-3	TGCGCCAGCAGCTCGGGACAGGGAGACACCATATATTTT	CASSSGQGDTIYF
TRBV4-1	-	12	-	TRBJ1-6	TGCGCCAGCAGCCAAGATTCTCTAGCCCTCCACTTT	CASSQDSLALHF
TRBV6-4	-	16	medium-sized	TRBJ2-2	TGTGCCAGCAGTGCCACAGGGAGTAGTGGCACCGGGGAGCTGTTTTTT	CASSATGSSGTGELFF
TRBV7-9	TRBD2	15	few	TRBJ2-7	TGTGCCAGCAGCTTAGCACTAGCGGAGGACTACGAGCAGTACTTC	CASSLALAEDYEQYF
TRBV5-6	TRBD1	17	-	TRBJ1-1	TGTGCCAGCAGCTCCACCGGGACAGGGGGGTCGTGGACTGAAGCTTTCTTT	CASSSTGTGGSWTEAFF
TRBV6-5	-	14	-	TRBJ2-1	TGTGCCAGCAGCCCCGGTCCAACCTACAATGAGCAGTTCTTC	CASSPGPTYNEQFF
TRBV6-6	-	13	few	TRBJ1-2	TGTGCCAGCAGGCCGGGTTCGAACTATGGCTACACCTTC	CASRPGSNYGYTF
TRBV27	TRBD1	15	-	TRBJ2-5	TGTGCCAGCAGTTTCTCGACAGGGCTGGTAGAGACCCAGTACTTC	CASSFSTGLVETQYF
TRBV19	TRBD1	13	few	TRBJ1-1	TGTGCCAGTAGTGAAGGGGACAGGGGAGAAGCTTTCTTT	CASSEGDRGEAFF
TRBV6-1	-	13	-	TRBJ2-7	TGTGCCAGCAGTCCCAGGGGTACCCACGAGCAGTACTTC	CASSPRGTHEQYF
TRBV7-9	-	12	-	TRBJ2-7	TGTGCCAGCAGCTTTTCGGGGGACGAGCAGTACTTC	CASSFSGDEQYF
TRBV6-5	-	15	-	TRBJ1-5	TGTGCCAGCAGCAGCGGGGTCGAGAATAATCAGCCCCAGCATTTT	CASSSGVENNQPQHF
TRBV29-1	TRBD2	16	-	TRBJ2-3	TGCAGCGTGGCCGGGACTAGGGGGGGTAGCACAGATACGCAGTATTTT	CSVAGTRGGSTDTQYF
TRBV30	TRBD2	13	-	TRBJ2-3	TGTGCCTGGACACTAGCGGGTGGGGATACGCAGTATTTT	CAWTLAGGDTQYF
TRBV7-8	TRBD2	15	-	TRBJ2-1	TGTGCCAGCAGCTTAGTAGCGGGAGTTCGTAATGAGCAGTTCTTC	CASSLVAGVRNEQFF
TRBV4-3	TRBD2	15	-	TRBJ2-7	TGCGCCAGCATATTCCTGGGGACTAGATTACGCCAGCAGTACTTC	CASIFLGTRLRQQYF
TRBV19	-	13	-	TRBJ1-1	TGTGCCAGTAGTCCGGGAGTGAACACTGAAGCTTTCTTT	CASSPGVNTEAFF
TRBV10-3	TRBD1	15	-	TRBJ2-1	TGTGCCATCGCCCGAGACAGGGGTTCCTACAATGAGCAGCTCTTC	CAIARDRGSYNEQLF
TRBV19	-	14	-	TRBJ2-3	TGTGCCAGTAGTATAGATCTACGTGGCGGCACACAGTATTTT	CASSIDLRGGTQYF
TRBV7-2	TRBD1	16	-	TRBJ2-3	TGTGCCAGCAGCCCTATAGGGGACAGGAGCACAGATACGCAGTATTTT	CASSPIGDRSTDTQYF
TRBV6-5	-	13	-	TRBJ2-3	TGTGCCAGCAGTTACTCGGGGACAAAAGGAAGGTATTTT	CASSYSGTKGRYF
TRBV27	-	16	few	TRBJ2-1	TGTGCCAGCAGTTTGAGTGGGAGCGGAACCTACAATGAGCAGTTCTTC	CASSLSGSGTYNEQFF
TRBV2	-	16	-	TRBJ1-1	TGTGCCAGCAGTGAAGTCCCGATTGGGAGTGCCGCTGAAGCTTTCTTT	CASSEVPIGSAAEAFF
TRBV5-1	TRBD1	15	-	TRBJ1-4	TGCGCCAGCAGCTTACGGGACAGCGGTAATGAAAAACTGTTTTTT	CASSLRDSGNEKLFF
TRBV27	TRBD2	14	-	TRBJ2-7	TGTGCCAGCAGTCCGCATAGCGGGAGTTACGAGCAGTACTTC	CASSPHSGSYEQYF
TRBV7-9	-	13	-	TRBJ2-7	TGTGCCAGCAGCTTGTCACAGGGCTACGAGCAGTACTTC	CASSLSQGYEQYF
TRBV19	-	14	-	TRBJ2-7	TGTGCCAGTGGGATCTTCCAGGGCCACTACGAGCAGTACTTC	CASGIFQGHYEQYF
TRBV6-5	-	12	-	TRBJ1-1	TGTGCCAGCAGACAAGGGACAACTGAAGCTTTCTTT	CASRQGTTEAFF
TRBV6-1	-	16	once	TRBJ1-1	TGTGCCAGCAGTGAATATGTTCCAGGGATGAACACTGAAGCTTTCTTT	CASSEYVPGMNTEAFF
TRBV7-9	TRBD2	17	-	TRBJ2-2	TGTGCCAGCAGCTTAGCCCCCGGGGGGTTCTCCACCGGGGAGCTGTTTTTT	CASSLAPGGFSTGELFF
TRBV4-1	-	13	-	TRBJ2-7	TGCGCCAGCAGCCTCGGAGGAGGCTACGAGCAGTACTTC	CASSLGGGYEQYF
TRBV4-3	TRBD1	17	-	TRBJ2-2	TGCGCCAGCAGCCAAGATGGCAGGGGGCTCAACACCGGGGAGCTGTTTTTT	CASSQDGRGLNTGELFF
TRBV30	-	12	once	TRBJ2-7	TGTGCCTGGAATTCCAATTCCTACGAGCAGTACTTC	CAWNSNSYEQYF
TRBV27	-	13	-	TRBJ1-1	TGTGCCAGCAGCCCGGGGGTGAACACTGAAGCTTTCTTT	CASSPGVNTEAFF
TRBV19	-	14	-	TRBJ2-1	TGTGCCAGTAGTATCTCCGCGGGAATCAATGAGCAGTTCTTC	CASSISAGINEQFF
TRBV7-8	-	15	few	TRBJ1-2	TGTGCCAGCGCTTTAGGGGGGGCGGCTAGTCATGGCTACACCTTC	CASALGGAASHGYTF
TRBV7-9	TRBD1	15	-	TRBJ2-1	TGTGCCAGCAGCCCTTACTCGGACAGGTACAATGAGCAGTTCTTC	CASSPYSDRYNEQFF
TRBV5-6	-	15	few	TRBJ1-5	TGTGCCAGCAGCTTGGCCGGGGGTAGCAATCAGCCCCAGCATTTT	CASSLAGGSNQPQHF
TRBV6-4	TRBD2	17	-	TRBJ2-3	TGTGCCAGCAGTGACTGGACTAGCGGGGGGGCCACAGATACGCAGTATTTT	CASSDWTSGGATDTQYF
TRBV5-1	-	19	-	TRBJ2-2	TGCGCCAGCAGATTGCACCACTTGACAGGTTTTGACAACACCGGGGAGCTGTTTTTT	CASRLHHLTGFDNTGELFF